These 26 T cell receptor beta chains were all obtained from the same sample, sequenced in a study of cytomegalovirus exposure and HLA in healthy donors. 13 Jbeta primers and 60 Vbeta primers were used for the PCR. Only in-frame clones appear in the TCRdb table, and some are missing; sequencing was by immunoSEQ multiplex PCR. The sample holds some 130,000 clones; roughly 70% are singletons and the top ten take approximately 1.6%. Sequenced sample: PBMCs. Every receptor here comes from a human donor in good health.

The J gene is TRBJ2-5, the V gene TRBV5-6; 9 bases match TRBD2. With 7 bases clipped from V and 4 bases from J, the junction kept 17 bases outside the gene matches. The germline V gene encodes CDR1 SGHDT and CDR2 YYEEEE. The CDR3 is 17 amino acids. CDR3 in DNA: TGTGCCAGCTCGGGTTGGGCTAGCGGGACAGATGTAGAGACCCAGTACTTC. Amino acid sequence: CASSGWASGTDVETQYF.

This clone was seen only once. The J gene is TRBJ2-3, the V gene TRBV7-2; D not certain. CDR1 and CDR2 (germline): SGHTA, FQGNSA. This CDR3 has 13 residues. The V end was cut by 1 base, the J end by 5 bases, with 7 bases between. The CDR3 sequence: CASSLVLEDTQYF. CDR3 nucleotides: TGTGCCAGCAGCTTAGTGTTAGAAGATACGCAGTATTTT.

V is TRBV4-1 and J is TRBJ2-7, with 11 positions matching TRBD2. This CDR3 spans 15 amino acids. Germline CDR1 MGHRA, CDR2 YSYEKL. Trimming cost V 4 bases and J 2 bases; bases outside gene matches: 4. CDR3: CASSPRLAGPYEQYF. For the CDR3, the DNA is TGCGCCAGCAGCCCCCGACTAGCGGGGCCCTACGAGCAGTACTTC.

This clone was counted only a few times. The CDR3 sequence: CASSESPYTDTQYF. As DNA, the CDR3 is TGCGCCAGCAGTGAGTCTCCTTACACAGATACGCAGTATTTT. This rearrangement joins TRBV10-1 to TRBJ2-3; D is unresolved. From germline, CDR1 is WNHNN and CDR2 SYGVQD (reference sequence). Trimming removed 0 bases at V and 2 bases at J, with 6 bases between. This CDR3 has 14 amino acids.

The sample holds a few counts of this clone. The chain uses TRBV6-1 and TRBJ2-5; 9 bases agree with TRBD2. Per germline, CDR1 MNHNS and CDR2 SASEGT. The CDR3 totals 13 residues. The junction had 4 bases not matched to a gene; V was cut back by 6 bases and J by 5 bases. CDR3 bases: TGTGCCAGCAGGGCTAGCGGGACGGAGACCCAGTACTTC. It specifies CASRASGTETQYF.

The CDR3 is CASSLGTGGETQYF. CDR3 nucleotides: TGTGCCAGCAGCTTAGGGACAGGGGGAGAGACCCAGTACTTC. The gene calls are TRBV7-8 and TRBJ2-5; 10 bases are shared with TRBD1. This CDR3 is built from 14 residues. Per germline, CDR1 SGHVS and CDR2 FQNEAQ. J gave up 4 bases and V 1 base, and 0 bases lay outside the gene matches. Full variable domain (remainder filled in from reference TRBV7-8 and TRBJ2-5): GAGVSQSPRYKVAKRGQDVALRCDPISGHVSLFWYQQALGQGPEFLTYFQNEAQLDKSGLPSDRFFAERPEGSVSTLKIQRTQQEDSAVYLCASSLGTGGETQYFGPGTRLLVL.

CDR3 loop: CASSLEGTSGGYTDTQYF. The CDR3 region has the DNA TGTGCCAGCAGCTTGGAAGGGACTAGCGGGGGGTACACAGATACGCAGTATTTT. The gene calls are TRBV5-4 and TRBJ2-3, with 15 bases fitting TRBD2. Germline assignment: CDR1 SGHNT and CDR2 YYREEE (reference sequence). V shed 0 bases and J 2 bases; nucleotides not matched to a gene: 4. The CDR3 has 18 residues. Full variable domain (outside the CDR3, taken from reference TRBV5-4 and TRBJ2-3): ETGVTQSPTHLIKTRGQQVTLRCSSQSGHNTVSWYQQALGQGPQFIFQYYREEENGRGNFPPRFSGLQFPNYSSELNVNALELDDSALYLCASSLEGTSGGYTDTQYFGPGTRLTVL.

The J gene is TRBJ2-1, the V gene TRBV11-1; 7 bases line up with TRBD2. V lost 0 bases, J lost 6 bases, and 11 bases stayed unmatched. The CDR3 contains 17 residues. From germline, CDR1 is SGHAT and CDR2 FQDESV (reference sequence). CDR3 sequence reads: CASSLALTSTIGNEQFF. The CDR3 bases are TGTGCCAGCAGCTTAGCTTTGACTAGCACTATAGGCAATGAGCAGTTCTTC.

The J gene is TRBJ2-3, the V gene TRBV2, with D possibly TRBD1 on 6 matching bases. The CDR3 totals 12 residues. V shed 4 bases and J shed 6 bases, with 8 bases lying between them. Germline-derived CDR1 and CDR2 are SNHLY and FYNNEI. The CDR3: CASSGTGDTQYF. For the CDR3, the DNA is TGTGCCAGCAGTGGTACAGGGGATACGCAGTATTTT.

The chain carries TRBV28 and TRBJ2-3, with a weak D call TRBD1 (5 bases). Germline assignment: CDR1 MDHEN and CDR2 SYDVKM. This CDR3 region has 14 residues. V was cut by 8 bases and J by 2 bases, with 14 bases left in between. The CDR3 coding sequence is TGTGCCAGCGGAAGAAGACAGACCACAGATACGCAGTATTTT. Translating gives CASGRRQTTDTQYF.

This clone was found a few times. The chain joins TRBV7-3 to TRBJ2-3; a weak D match, TRBD1 (5 bases). The CDR3 loop spans 15 amino acids. Germline V CDR1 and CDR2: SGHTA, FQGTGA. The V and J ends lost 1 base and 6 bases respectively, with 14 bases between them. The CDR3 is CASSLSSGNGDTQYF. The CDR3 nucleotides are TGTGCCAGCAGCTTAAGTTCAGGGAACGGGGATACGCAGTATTTT. The full variable domain, rest sourced from reference TRBV7-3 and TRBJ2-3, is GAGVSQTPSNKVTEKGKYVELRCDPISGHTALYWYRQSLGQGPEFLIYFQGTGAADDSGLPNDRFFAVRPEGSVSTLKIQRTERGDSAVYLCASSLSSGNGDTQYFGPGTRLTVL.

This clone was found a few times. The chain carries TRBV28 and TRBJ2-7; D gene uncertain. The V and J ends lost 2 bases and 4 bases respectively, with 6 bases between them. Germline values: CDR1 MDHEN, CDR2 SYDVKM. The CDR3 sequence is 12 residues long. As DNA, the CDR3 is TGTGCCAGCAGTTTAGCGAGTTACGAGCAGTACTTC. Amino acids: CASSLASYEQYF.

This rearrangement joins TRBV2 to TRBJ2-7; TRBD2 matches at 7 bases. The J segment lost 6 bases and the V segment lost 2 bases, leaving 7 bases of the junction unmatched. Germline V gives CDR1 SNHLY, CDR2 FYNNEI. This CDR3 region has 14 residues. CDR3 DNA sequence: TGTGCCAGCAGTGAATCTTTGACGGGGGGCGAGCAGTACTTC. Protein product: CASSESLTGGEQYF.

The chain links TRBV10-3 to TRBJ2-7; 10 bases match TRBD1. V trimming: 4 bases; J trimming: 2 bases; junction bases outside the gene matches: 2. The CDR3 has 14 residues. Germline V gene lookup returns CDR1 ENHRY and CDR2 SYGVKD. CDR3 nucleotides: TGTGCCATCAGTGGGGACAGGGGTGCCTACGAGCAGTACTTC. Amino acids: CAISGDRGAYEQYF.

V is TRBV9 and J is TRBJ1-5; 7 bases line up with TRBD1. V was clipped by 0 bases and J by 3 bases; unmatched bases: 3. The CDR3 length is 15 residues. Germline V lookup: CDR1 SGDLS, CDR2 YYNGEE. The CDR3 loop is CASSVGGQPNQPQHF. The DNA for the CDR3 is TGTGCCAGCAGCGTAGGGGGACAGCCCAATCAGCCCCAGCATTTT.

This rearrangement joins TRBV4-3 to TRBJ1-5, with no clear D. Germline CDR1 is LGHNA and CDR2 is YSLEER. V shed 4 bases and J shed 3 bases, with 7 bases lying between them. The CDR3 is made up of 13 amino acids. The CDR3 reads CASSRGSNQPQHF. CDR3 in DNA: TGCGCCAGCAGCCGCGGCTCCAATCAGCCCCAGCATTTT.

In DNA, the CDR3 is TGCGCCAGCAGCTTGGATCCCACGGCCGGGGAGCTGTTTTTT. Protein: CASSLDPTAGELFF. The V call is TRBV5-1, the J call TRBJ2-2; D uncertain. Trimming took 0 bases from V and 6 from J, leaving 9 bases between them. The length of the CDR3 is 14 residues. Germline CDR1 reads SGHRS; CDR2 reads YFSETQ.

This clone was seen a few times. This chain uses TRBV19 with TRBJ2-3; 8 bases map to TRBD1. With V trimmed by 5 bases and J by 5 bases, 3 bases remained unmatched. The V gene's germline CDR1 is LNHDA and CDR2 SQIVND (reference sequence). The CDR3 is 13 amino acids. The CDR3: CASSPGGGDTQYF. In nucleotides, the CDR3 is TGTGCCAGTAGTCCAGGGGGCGGAGATACGCAGTATTTT.

This clone was observed a few times. V is TRBV4-2 and J is TRBJ2-3, with D uncertain. Germline-derived CDR1 and CDR2 are LGHNA and YNFKEQ. V was trimmed by 0 bases and J by 0 bases, leaving 10 bases between them. The CDR3 sequence is 16 residues long. CDR3 in DNA: TGTGCCAGCAGCCAAGAATCACTCGGGAGCACAGATACGCAGTATTTT. As protein: CASSQESLGSTDTQYF.

This rearrangement joins TRBV6-1 to TRBJ1-4; 7 bases match TRBD1. The length of the CDR3 is 13 residues. V was clipped by 6 bases and J by 13 bases; unmatched bases: 11. Germline V gene lookup returns CDR1 MNHNS and CDR2 SASEGT. CDR3 nucleotides: TGTGCCAGCAGAGATGTAAACAGGGGCGGACTGTTTTTT. As protein: CASRDVNRGGLFF.

The rearrangement links TRBV15 to TRBJ2-7; D is unresolved. The V end lost 4 bases, the J end lost 4 bases, and 20 bases lay between the germline ends. Germline values: CDR1 LNHNV, CDR2 YYDKDF (reference sequence). This CDR3 has 16 residues. The CDR3 coding sequence is TGTGCCACCAGCAAATCAACGCCCCGCCCCGGGTACGAGCAGTACTTC. It encodes CATSKSTPRPGYEQYF.

The chain is built from TRBV28 and TRBJ2-1, with 10 nucleotides matching TRBD2. The V and J ends lost 5 bases and 4 bases, in that order; junction bases with no gene match: 5. Germline V gene sequence: CDR1 MDHEN, CDR2 SYDVKM. CDR3 length: 15 residues. The DNA of the CDR3 is TGTGCCAGCAGTGATCTAGCGGGAGCTTACAATGAGCAGTTCTTC. It encodes CASSDLAGAYNEQFF.

The chain's CDR3 is CASTQQGIGTGYTF. CDR3 bases: TGTGCCAGCACCCAACAGGGAATCGGGACCGGCTACACCTTC. The V gene is TRBV6-6, the J gene TRBJ1-2; D possibly corresponds to TRBD1 (6 bases). The germline gives CDR1 MNHNY, CDR2 SVGAGI (reference sequence). Trimming left V 7 bases short and J 8 bases short, with 20 bases between. The CDR3 is 14 amino acids.

The V and J genes are TRBV9 and TRBJ2-3; possibly TRBD2 for D (5 bases). Germline V CDR1 and CDR2: SGDLS, YYNGEE. The CDR3 loop spans 13 amino acids. Deletions cut 4 bases from V and 3 bases from J, with 9 bases between. The CDR3 here is CASSFRGTDTQYF. CDR3 DNA sequence: TGTGCCAGCAGCTTCCGCGGGACAGATACGCAGTATTTT.

This clone was observed a handful of times. The chain recombines TRBV4-3 with TRBJ2-3; TRBD2 aligns across 9 bases. With 0 bases clipped from V and 4 bases from J, the junction kept 5 bases outside the gene matches. This CDR3 spans 16 amino acids. Germline CDR1 LGHNA, CDR2 YSLEER. Here the CDR3 DNA reads TGCGCCAGCAGCCAAGAGTTTGCGGGAGGGGCAGATACGCAGTATTTT. It encodes CASSQEFAGGADTQYF.

The chain carries TRBV19 and TRBJ2-7, with TRBD2 identical over 11 bases. From germline, CDR1 is LNHDA and CDR2 SQIVND (reference sequence). The CDR3 is made up of 15 amino acids. J was trimmed by 5 bases and V by 3 bases; bases with no gene match: 6. The CDR3 DNA reads as TGTGCCAGTAGTATTTTGGCTAGCGGGAGGAACGAGCAGTACTTC. Its translation: CASSILASGRNEQYF.